Below are 27 T cell receptor beta chains sequenced from a single sample in a study of cytomegalovirus exposure and HLA in healthy donors. The PCR employed 60 Vbeta primers together with 13 Jbeta primers. Method: immunoSEQ multiplex PCR; TCRdb's copy keeps in-frame clones and lacks some. This table has about 140,000 clones, over 60% appearing once. The sequenced sample was PBMCs. The source of these receptors is a male donor in good health and CMV-seropositive.

The rearrangement joins TRBV4-2 to TRBJ2-3; perhaps TRBD2 as D (6 bases). V was clipped by 4 bases and J by 0 bases, with 20 bases between them. This CDR3 is built from 18 residues. In germline, CDR1 is LGHNA, CDR2 YNFKEQ. The CDR3 nucleotides read TGTGCCAGCAGCCTTCAAGGGCCTAGCGACACAAGCACAGATACGCAGTATTTT. The encoded protein is CASSLQGPSDTSTDTQYF.

In this sample, this clone turned up a few times. The V gene is TRBV2, the J gene TRBJ2-1; 9 nucleotides line up with TRBD2. J gave up 12 bases and V 8 bases, and 11 bases lay outside the gene matches. CDR1 and CDR2 from the germline V gene are SNHLY and FYNNEI. The CDR3 consists of 13 residues. The CDR3 nucleotides are TGTGCCAGCCGGGATAGCGGGGGACTTGGGCAGTTCTTC. Amino acids: CASRDSGGLGQFF.

The rearrangement joins TRBV19 to TRBJ2-3; the D is unclear. Trimming left V 3 bases short and J 1 base short, with 8 bases between. From germline, CDR1 is LNHDA and CDR2 SQIVND (reference sequence). This CDR3 region has 14 residues. CDR3 sequence: CASSIPPGTDTQYF. The CDR3 DNA follows: TGTGCCAGTAGTATCCCTCCCGGCACAGATACGCAGTATTTT.

V gene TRBV27 combines with J gene TRBJ1-4; D unresolved. Between the trimmed V and J ends, which lost 2 bases and 0 bases, there was a span of 7 bases. Germline CDR1 is MNHEY and CDR2 is SMNVEV (reference sequence). The length of the CDR3 is 15 residues. Here the CDR3 reads CASSLVAPTNEKLFF. The DNA of the CDR3 is TGTGCCAGCAGTTTAGTGGCTCCAACTAATGAAAAACTGTTTTTT.

The rearrangement uses TRBV6-5 and TRBJ1-6, with D maybe TRBD1 (5 bases). Germline CDR1 reads MNHEY; CDR2 reads SVGAGI. V lost 4 bases, J lost 8 bases, and 12 bases lay in between. The CDR3 is 14 residues long. This CDR3 is CASSSGARDSPLHF. The CDR3 DNA reads TGTGCCAGCAGTTCTGGGGCCAGGGATTCACCCCTCCACTTT.

The chain carries TRBV6-5 and TRBJ1-2; TRBD1 might be the D (5 bases). With 5 bases removed from V and 2 bases from J, the gap between germline ends came to 9 bases. This CDR3 is built from 13 residues. The germline gives CDR1 MNHEY, CDR2 SVGAGI. CDR3 loop: CASSRDRNYGYTF. In nucleotides, the CDR3 is TGTGCCAGCAGTCGCGACAGAAACTATGGCTACACCTTC.

The gene calls are TRBV19 and TRBJ2-7; D perhaps matches TRBD2 (5 bases). The germline V gene has CDR1 LNHDA and CDR2 SQIVND (reference sequence). The CDR3 extends over 15 amino acids. The V end lost 5 bases, the J end lost 3 bases, and 17 bases lay between the germline ends. CDR3 amino acids: CASSPPRAALYEQYF. The DNA for the CDR3 is TGTGCCAGTAGTCCCCCTCGAGCGGCCCTCTACGAGCAGTACTTC.

This rearrangement joins TRBV29-1 to TRBJ1-3; D may be TRBD1 (6 bases). Trimming shortened V by 0 bases and J by 3 bases, and 12 bases separated the two germline ends. Germline loops: CDR1 SQVTM, CDR2 ANQGSEA. This CDR3 contains 15 residues. Here the CDR3 reads CSVEDRGGNGNTIYF. The CDR3 bases are TGCAGCGTTGAAGATCGAGGGGGTAATGGAAACACCATATATTTT.

The rearrangement links TRBV7-9 to TRBJ2-6; D might be TRBD1 (5 bases). The CDR3 spans 18 residues. The V gene's germline CDR1 is SEHNR and CDR2 FQNEAQ (reference sequence). V was shortened by 4 bases and J by 2 bases, with 18 bases between the two germline ends. CDR3 in DNA: TGTGCCAGCAGCTCGGGTAGGGGCAGAGGCACTGGGGCCAACGTCCTGACTTTC. It codes for CASSSGRGRGTGANVLTF.

V and J are TRBV5-1 and TRBJ1-4, with 9 bases aligning to TRBD1. V gave up 5 bases and J gave up 0 bases; unmatched junction bases: 5. The CDR3 has 16 residues. CDR1 and CDR2 (germline): SGHRS, YFSETQ. The DNA of the CDR3 is TGCGCCAGCAGACTGACAGGGGGGGCAACTAATGAAAAACTGTTTTTT. Its translation is CASRLTGGATNEKLFF.

V and J are TRBV7-2 and TRBJ2-7, with TRBD1 identical over 8 bases. CDR1 is SGHTA, CDR2 FQGNSA, per germline. The CDR3 has 18 residues. After removal of 2 bases from V and 5 bases from J, the junction contained 17 bases not matched to a gene. The CDR3 sequence: CASSLFWATGAGADEQYF. DNA for the CDR3: TGTGCCAGCAGCTTATTCTGGGCGACAGGGGCTGGGGCAGACGAGCAGTACTTC.

This chain links TRBV5-1 with TRBJ1-3; a possible D gene is TRBD1 (6 bases). CDR1 and CDR2 (germline): SGHRS, YFSETQ. Trimming removed 3 bases at V and 3 bases at J, with 10 bases between. The CDR3 runs to 14 residues. In nucleotides, the CDR3 is TGCGCCAGCAGCTCGGACAGTTTTGGAAACACCATATATTTT. Residues: CASSSDSFGNTIYF.

The chain couples TRBV10-3 to TRBJ1-1; D uncertain. Trimming left V 8 bases short and J 1 base short, with 14 bases between. Germline loops: CDR1 ENHRY, CDR2 SYGVKD. The CDR3 length is 14 residues. The CDR3 coding sequence is TGTGCCATCCGAACCTCCGGAGAGAACACTGAAGCTTTCTTT. This codes for CAIRTSGENTEAFF.

The rearrangement joins TRBV5-8 to TRBJ2-7, with TRBD2 matching over 7 bases. With V trimmed by 0 bases and J by 4 bases, 7 bases remained unmatched. CDR3 length equals 15 residues. The germline CDR1 and CDR2 sequences are SGHTS and YDEGEE. CDR3 DNA sequence: TGTGCCAGCAGCTTGGCCCCGGGAGGACCTTACGAGCAGTACTTC. This sequence encodes CASSLAPGGPYEQYF.

This clone was recorded once. CDR3 protein: CASSPKSGAQETQYF. The DNA for the CDR3 is TGTGCCAGCTCACCAAAGAGTGGGGCCCAAGAGACCCAGTACTTC. This chain uses TRBV18 with TRBJ2-5; D might be TRBD1 (5 bases). This CDR3 contains 15 residues. With 2 bases removed from V and 1 base from J, the gap between germline ends came to 11 bases. Germline values: CDR1 KGHSH, CDR2 LQKENI. The full variable domain, rest sourced from reference TRBV18 and TRBJ2-5, is NAGVMQNPRHLVRRRGQEARLRCSPMKGHSHVYWYRQLPEEGLKFMVYLQKENIIDESGMPKERFSAEFPKEGPSILRIQQVVRGDSAAYFCASSPKSGAQETQYFGPGTRLLVL.

This clone was seen only a few times. The chain couples TRBV7-8 to TRBJ1-5, with TRBD1 matching 8 bases. This CDR3 comprises 15 residues. Germline V gene lookup returns CDR1 SGHVS and CDR2 FQNEAQ. V lost 5 bases, J lost 5 bases, and 8 bases stayed unmatched. Written as DNA, the CDR3 is TGTGCCAGCAGCACCGGCGGACAGGGCCATCAGCCCCAGCATTTT. It translates to CASSTGGQGHQPQHF. The complete variable domain, with remaining parts taken from reference TRBV7-8 and TRBJ1-5, reads GAGVSQSPRYKVAKRGQDVALRCDPISGHVSLFWYQQALGQGPEFLTYFQNEAQLDKSGLPSDRFFAERPEGSVSTLKIQRTQQEDSAVYLCASSTGGQGHQPQHFGDGTRLSIL.

The chain couples TRBV6-1 to TRBJ1-2; no reliable D call. Trimming removed 2 bases at V and 4 bases at J, with 17 bases between. This CDR3 contains 16 residues. CDR1 and CDR2 (germline): MNHNS, SASEGT. As DNA, the CDR3 is TGTGCCAGCAGTGAAAGCTCCGCTCATTCCCTCTATGGCTACACCTTC. The encoded protein is CASSESSAHSLYGYTF.

The table lists this clone with a few counts. The V call is TRBV7-3, the J call TRBJ2-7, with D possibly being TRBD2 (6 bases). V was clipped by 5 bases and J by 6 bases, with 11 bases between them. From germline, CDR1 is SGHTA and CDR2 FQGTGA. The CDR3 consists of 12 residues. As DNA, the CDR3 is TGTGCCAGCAGCGAAACTAGCAGCGAGCAGTACTTC. Translating gives CASSETSSEQYF.

The rearrangement joins TRBV6-5 to TRBJ2-2; 7 bases map to TRBD1. The V and J ends lost 0 bases and 6 bases, in that order; junction bases with no gene match: 4. The CDR3 has 15 residues. Germline CDR1 and CDR2: MNHEY and SVGAGI. In DNA form, the CDR3 reads TGTGCCAGCAGTTACTCGATAACAGGGGCCGGGGAGCTGTTTTTT. Its protein product is CASSYSITGAGELFF.

This clone was picked up a small number of times. The V gene is TRBV7-6, the J gene TRBJ2-1, with TRBD2 matching 9 bases. V was clipped by 5 bases and J by 0 bases; unmatched bases: 5. This CDR3 comprises 16 residues. CDR1 and CDR2 from the germline V gene are SGHVS and FNYEAQ. This CDR3 reads CASSPLLAGSYNEQFF. Here the CDR3 DNA reads TGTGCCAGCAGCCCCCTACTAGCGGGCTCCTACAATGAGCAGTTCTTC.

This clone was seen once. The V call is TRBV4-1, the J call TRBJ2-1; 7 nucleotides match TRBD1. Germline V CDR1 and CDR2: MGHRA, YSYEKL. Germline trimming cut 0 bases from V and 6 bases from J; bases unmatched to any gene: 2. There are 14 residues in the CDR3. The CDR3 DNA follows: TGCGCCAGCAGCCAAGATGCAGGGGGCAATGAGCAGTTCTTC. Amino acid sequence: CASSQDAGGNEQFF.

This chain joins TRBV11-2 and TRBJ2-1; 11 bases map to TRBD1. Germline V lookup: CDR1 SGHAT, CDR2 FQNNGV. J lost 5 bases, V lost 4 bases, and 1 base had no gene match. The CDR3 consists of 14 residues. The CDR3: CASSWTGGDNEQFF. The CDR3 nucleotides are TGTGCCAGCAGCTGGACAGGGGGCGACAATGAGCAGTTCTTC.

The rearrangement links TRBV2 to TRBJ2-7; D call uncertain. This CDR3 comprises 11 residues. CDR1 and CDR2 from the germline V gene are SNHLY and FYNNEI. V gave up 6 bases and J gave up 3 bases, with 6 bases separating them. The CDR3 DNA reads TGTGCCAGCAGGGAGTTCTACGAGCAGTACTTC. Translated, it gives CASREFYEQYF.

The CDR3: CASSSVPGLEQETQYF. Written as DNA, the CDR3 is TGTGCCAGCAGCTCTGTTCCGGGACTCGAGCAAGAGACCCAGTACTTC. This chain joins TRBV7-3 and TRBJ2-5; D is possibly TRBD2 (6 bases). The CDR3 totals 16 residues. Germline V gene data show CDR1 as SGHTA and CDR2 as FQGTGA. The V gene lost 4 bases and the J gene lost 2 bases, with 17 bases spanning the gap.

This clone showed up just a few times. The chain employs TRBV14 and TRBJ2-3, with 14 bases identical to TRBD2. Germline values: CDR1 SGHDN, CDR2 FVKESK. The CDR3 extends over 17 amino acids. Germline trimming cut 4 bases from V and 7 bases from J; bases unmatched to any gene: 10. The CDR3 DNA is TGTGCCAGCAGCCCTCTTGGGACTAGCGGGGGAGTAAATACGCAGTATTTT. This codes for CASSPLGTSGGVNTQYF.

This chain connects TRBV12-2 to TRBJ2-2; whether TRBD2, the table's D call, matches the DNA was not checked. TRBV12-2 is annotated as a pseudogene. The CDR3 is 17 residues long. This CDR3 is CASRLGNGGGTLGELFF. DNA of the CDR3: TGTGCAAGTCGCTTAGGTAATGGCGGGGGGACTCTCGGGGAGCTGTTTTTT.

This sequence joins TRBV5-6 and TRBJ2-7, with TRBD2 identical over 8 bases. CDR1 is SGHDT, CDR2 YYEEEE, per germline. V shed 1 base and J 5 bases; nucleotides not matched to a gene: 11. This CDR3 spans 16 amino acids. The DNA for the CDR3 is TGTGCCAGCAGCTTGATGAAGGGACTAGGAATCCACGAGCAGTACTTC. Residues: CASSLMKGLGIHEQYF.